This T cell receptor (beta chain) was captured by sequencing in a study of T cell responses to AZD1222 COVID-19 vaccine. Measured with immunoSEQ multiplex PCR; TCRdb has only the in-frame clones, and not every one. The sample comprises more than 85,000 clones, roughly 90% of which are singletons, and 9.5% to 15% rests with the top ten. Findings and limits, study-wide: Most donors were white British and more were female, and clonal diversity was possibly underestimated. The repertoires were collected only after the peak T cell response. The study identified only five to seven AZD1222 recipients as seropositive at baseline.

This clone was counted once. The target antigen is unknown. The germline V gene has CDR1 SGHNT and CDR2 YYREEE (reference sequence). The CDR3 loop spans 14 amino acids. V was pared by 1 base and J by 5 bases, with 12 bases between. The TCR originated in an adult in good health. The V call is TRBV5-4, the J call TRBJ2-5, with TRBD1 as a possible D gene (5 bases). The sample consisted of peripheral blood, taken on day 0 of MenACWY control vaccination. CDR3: CASSLKGMGETQYF. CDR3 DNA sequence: TGTGCCAGCAGCTTGAAGGGGATGGGTGAGACCCAGTACTTC.